The 17 T cell receptor beta chains below were found in one sample sequenced in a study of early T cells in non-severe SARS-CoV-2 infection. TCRdb analysed the 5' RACE reads with MiXCR anew, one entry per CDR3 protein. The sample has about 94,000 distinct CDR3 sequences; less than 15% are singletons. The sequencing sample was made of whole blood. These receptors all come from an adult who was a healthcare worker with PCR-confirmed SARS-CoV-2 infection or an uninfected control (not recorded which).

The V and J genes are TRBV3-1 and TRBJ2-5, with D possibly TRBD1 on 6 matching bases. The CDR3 consists of 15 residues. Trimming took off 3 bases at V and 0 bases at J, with 11 bases between the two ends. Germline V gives CDR1 LGHDT, CDR2 YNNKEL (reference sequence). CDR3 sequence (DNA): TGTGCCAGCAGCCATTCGGGACATAACCAAGAGACCCAGTACTTC. Translation: CASSHSGHNQETQYF.

Only a few counts were recorded for this clonotype. The chain has TRBV4-1 and TRBJ2-6; D remains unclear. V lost 1 base to trimming and J lost 3 bases, with 10 bases between them. The CDR3 runs 16 residues. Germline-derived CDR1 and CDR2 are MGHRA and YSYEKL. The CDR3 here is CASSQVVVVGANVLTF. The CDR3 bases are TGCGCCAGCAGCCAAGTGGTGGTTGTTGGGGCCAACGTCCTGACTTTC.

This clonotype was counted between two and nine times. The chain uses TRBV10-2 and TRBJ2-7; a weak D match, TRBD2 (5 bases). Looked up from germline, CDR1 is WSHSY and CDR2 is SAAADI. CDR3 length equals 13 residues. Deletions cut 10 bases from V and 2 bases from J, with 15 bases between. CDR3 protein: CATGGGPPYEQYF. The DNA for the CDR3 is TGCGCCACCGGAGGCGGTCCCCCCTACGAGCAGTACTTC.

In its sample, this clonotype was seen many times. The CDR3: CSARLAGYYNEQFF. The CDR3 bases are TGCAGTGCTCGACTAGCGGGGTACTACAATGAGCAGTTCTTC. The V call is TRBV20-1, the J call TRBJ2-1; 11 nucleotides line up with TRBD2. Germline trimming cut 5 bases from V and 3 bases from J; bases unmatched to any gene: 3. The CDR3 loop spans 14 amino acids. Germline V gene data show CDR1 as DFQATT and CDR2 as SNEGSKA (reference sequence).

This chain joins TRBV6-6 and TRBJ1-4; no firm D call. V was pared by 2 bases and J by 0 bases, with 13 bases between. The CDR3 covers 17 residues. Germline V gives CDR1 MNHNY, CDR2 SVGAGI (reference sequence). The chain's CDR3 is CASSYLGAGATNEKLFF. The CDR3 nucleotides read TGTGCCAGCAGTTACCTCGGAGCTGGGGCAACTAATGAAAAACTGTTTTTT.

The sample holds a few counts of this clonotype. The gene calls are TRBV20-1 and TRBJ1-2, with 7 positions matching TRBD1. V shed 3 bases and J 4 bases; nucleotides not matched to a gene: 5. The germline gives CDR1 DFQATT, CDR2 SNEGSKA (reference sequence). The CDR3 has 13 residues. The CDR3 DNA sequence: TGCAGTGCTAGGGGGGACAGTGTCTATGGCTACACCTTC. This sequence encodes CSARGDSVYGYTF.

This clonotype was detected only a few times. This chain links TRBV20-1 with TRBJ1-2; D remains unclear. Trimming took off 2 bases at V and 5 bases at J, with 18 bases between the two ends. CDR1 is DFQATT, CDR2 SNEGSKA, per germline (reference sequence). The CDR3 contains 15 residues. This chain's CDR3 is CSARSWRQELYGYTF. DNA of the CDR3: TGCAGTGCTAGATCGTGGAGGCAGGAACTGTATGGCTACACCTTC.

The chain employs TRBV20-1 and TRBJ1-5; a weak D match, TRBD1 (6 bases). Per the germline V gene, CDR1 is DFQATT and CDR2 is SNEGSKA (reference sequence). This CDR3 comprises 13 residues. V lost 0 bases to trimming and J lost 5 bases, with 8 bases between them. The CDR3 spells CSARDRGDQPQHF. Written as DNA, the CDR3 is TGCAGTGCTAGAGATAGGGGGGATCAGCCCCAGCATTTT.

This chain links TRBV7-2 with TRBJ2-1; either TRBD1 or TRBD2 may supply D (6 bases each). Germline loops: CDR1 SGHTA, CDR2 FQGNSA. V dropped 5 bases and J dropped 11 bases, with 19 bases sitting between them. The length of the CDR3 is 14 residues. DNA for the CDR3: TGTGCCAGCAGCCGGGCGGGCGGAGGGGGACAGCAGTTCTTC. This gives the protein CASSRAGGGGQQFF.

This clonotype was found a few times. The CDR3 coding sequence is TGTGCCAGCAGTTTTGCCCGTTTTAGCACAGATACGCAGTATTTT. It is translated as CASSFARFSTDTQYF. The genes are TRBV28 and TRBJ2-3; D is ambiguous. This CDR3 is 15 amino acids long. Trimming removed 3 bases at V and 0 bases at J, with 10 bases between. The V gene's germline CDR1 is MDHEN and CDR2 SYDVKM. The entire variable domain, with the rest obtained from reference TRBV28 and TRBJ2-3, is as follows: DVKVTQSSRYLVKRTGEKVFLECVQDMDHENMFWYRQDPGLGLRLIYFSYDVKMKEKGDIPEGYSVSREKKERFSLILESASTNQTSMYLCASSFARFSTDTQYFGPGTRLTVL.

This clonotype was observed a few times. This sequence joins TRBV7-9 and TRBJ1-2; D not resolved. The CDR3 totals 15 residues. V gave up 3 bases and J gave up 4 bases, with 15 bases separating them. The germline V gene encodes CDR1 SEHNR and CDR2 FQNEAQ (reference sequence). The CDR3 DNA is TGTGCCAGCAGCTTCGGGGATCGTAACAGCTATGGCTACACCTTC. Translation: CASSFGDRNSYGYTF.

The CDR3 nucleotides read TGTGCCAGCAGCTCCCCGCGGGGCCTCTTGAACACTGAAGCTTTCTTT. This encodes CASSSPRGLLNTEAFF. The chain uses TRBV11-2 and TRBJ1-1, with D perhaps TRBD1 (5 bases). Germline V CDR1 and CDR2: SGHAT, FQNNGV. Trimming left V 4 bases short and J 0 bases short, with 15 bases between. CDR3 length: 16 residues.

This rearrangement joins TRBV6-5 to TRBJ2-3, with 13 bases that match TRBD2. There are 16 residues in the CDR3. Germline CDR1 reads MNHEY; CDR2 reads SVGAGI. Trimming cost V 5 bases and J 3 bases; bases outside gene matches: 5. In nucleotides, the CDR3 is TGTGCCAGCAGTGTGACTAGCGGGGGGTATACAGATACGCAGTATTTT. It specifies CASSVTSGGYTDTQYF.

This clonotype was observed many times. V and J are TRBV28 and TRBJ1-2; 10 positions match TRBD1. Germline CDR1 MDHEN, CDR2 SYDVKM. CDR3 length: 14 residues. J was trimmed by 4 bases and V by 2 bases; bases with no gene match: 1. The CDR3 nucleotides read TGTGCCAGCAGTTTAGGGACAGGGGTCTATGGCTACACCTTC. Translating it yields CASSLGTGVYGYTF.

This clonotype has only a few counts. The chain joins TRBV18 to TRBJ1-1; TRBD1 agrees at 7 bases. The V gene's germline CDR1 is KGHSH and CDR2 LQKENI. V was pared by 0 bases and J by 1 base, with 11 bases of the junction left unmatched. The CDR3 has 18 amino acids. The DNA for the CDR3 is TGTGCCAGCTCACCACCCGGGACAGTGGGTATTGGGAACACTGAAGCTTTCTTT. It is translated as CASSPPGTVGIGNTEAFF.

The chain has TRBV5-5 and TRBJ1-4, with a possible D match to TRBD1 (6 bases). Germline CDR1 reads SGHKS; CDR2 reads YYEKEE (reference sequence). CDR3 length: 16 residues. Trimming pared 4 bases from V and 0 bases from J, leaving 13 bases between. The CDR3 DNA sequence: TGTGCCAGCAGCACCCCAAGGGGGTCAACTAATGAAAAACTGTTTTTT. It codes for CASSTPRGSTNEKLFF.

This clonotype was detected only a few times. The CDR3 region has the DNA TGTGCCAGCAGCCCCGCTGGGAAGACCCAGTACTTC. Translating gives CASSPAGKTQYF. The chain is built from TRBV12-3 or TRBV12-4 and TRBJ2-5; D ambiguous. Trimming took off 6 bases at V and 6 bases at J, with 11 bases between the two ends. CDR3 length: 12 residues.